This note documents a single TCR beta chain sequence. The sample belongs to a study of blood T cell repertoires in COVID-19. Study summary: Samples came from the United States, Italy and Spain, spanning acute and convalescent COVID-19. The analysed material was cDNA or gDNA that came from T cells, B-cell-depleted T cells, or PBMCs.

CDR3 length: 14 amino acids. V lost 7 bases, J lost 4 bases, and 5 bases stayed unmatched. The germline gives CDR1 KGHDR, CDR2 SFDVKD. Profiling relied on immunoSEQ multiplex PCR, and the TCRdb table lists in-frame clones only, not all of them. The top ten hold about 2.1% of the sample, which has about 400,000 clones, more than 75% seen once. This chain uses TRBV24-1 with TRBJ2-1, with 8 bases matching TRBD1. The TCR sequence derives from a man aged 35 to 55 in a cohort exposed to, infected with or recovered from COVID-19 (not recorded which). The sequencing sample was made of PBMCs or T cells enriched from blood (not recorded which). The CDR3 region is CATSPGDRYNEQFF. CDR3 sequence (DNA): TGTGCCACCAGCCCCGGGGACAGGTACAATGAGCAGTTCTTC.